These 2 T cell receptor beta chains came from one sample sequenced in a study of T cells in Graves' hyperthyroidism and ophthalmopathy. Amplification of TCR beta CDR3 regions used RNA as the template. The HTBI primer set served for first-round RT-PCR of the TCR CDR3. Via MiXCR, TCRdb re-called the multiplex PCR reads, giving one row per CDR3 protein. The sample carries about 200,000 distinct CDR3 sequences, about a sixth recorded once. The sample taken for sequencing was blood. The receptors shown here come from a woman in her forties or fifties with Graves' hyperthyroidism.

The rearrangement joins TRBV14 to TRBJ1-4; D uncertain. The CDR3 extends over 15 amino acids. Germline V gene data show CDR1 as SGHDN and CDR2 as FVKESK. The V and J ends lost 1 base and 5 bases respectively, with 11 bases between them. CDR3 nucleotide sequence: TGTGCCAGCAGCCAAGCCGGGGTTTCGAATGAAAAACTGTTTTTT. Its protein is CASSQAGVSNEKLFF.

This clonotype showed up just once. Being one base from a much bigger clone, this may be a read error. The chain links TRBV27 to TRBJ2-1; 8 nucleotides line up with TRBD2. The germline gives CDR1 MNHEY, CDR2 SMNVEV (reference sequence). The CDR3 consists of 16 residues. The CDR3 nucleotides read TGTGCCAGCATCGCAACGGGACTAGGACGGGTGGGTGAGCGGTTCTTC. Its protein is CASIATGLGRVGERFF.